Shown below are 16 T cell receptor beta chains from a single sample sequenced in a study of glioma-infiltrating T cells after dendritic cell vaccination. Time point given: after dendritic cell vaccination, including at tumor progression/relapse. Repertoires were generated with immunoSEQ multiplex PCR, while TCRdb's copy carries only in-frame clones and drops some. The sample shows some 110,000 clones, nearly 90% of them seen only once. Here the sequenced sample was blood, taken after dendritic cell vaccination. These receptors were taken from a human donor with glioblastoma.

V usage is TRBV7-3 and J usage is TRBJ2-1; maybe TRBD2 (5 bases). Germline V lookup: CDR1 SGHTA, CDR2 FQGTGA. V dropped 2 bases and J dropped 8 bases, with 10 bases sitting between them. The CDR3 extends over 13 amino acids. The CDR3 loop is CASSLGSGDEQFF. The CDR3 DNA sequence: TGTGCCAGCAGCTTAGGGAGCGGCGATGAGCAGTTCTTC.

The CDR3 nucleotides read TGTGCCAGCAGCTCTAGCGGGGGGCACACAGATACGCAGTATTTT. This translates into CASSSSGGHTDTQYF. The rearrangement joins TRBV7-3 to TRBJ2-3; TRBD2 aligns across 11 bases. Germline V CDR1 and CDR2: SGHTA, FQGTGA. Trimming took 4 bases from V and 2 from J; bases not matched to a gene: 2. This CDR3 region has 15 residues.

This clone was picked up one time. V gene TRBV5-6 combines with J gene TRBJ2-4, with D tentatively TRBD1 (6 bases). CDR3 size: 14 residues. V shed 9 bases and J shed 0 bases, with 13 bases lying between them. Germline lookup yields CDR1 SGHDT and CDR2 YYEEEE. CDR3 in DNA: TGTGCCACCTCCCAGGGGCTAGCCAAAAACATTCAGTACTTC. Its translation: CATSQGLAKNIQYF.

This clone was observed once. The rearrangement joins TRBV11-3 to TRBJ1-1, with D possibly TRBD1 on 5 matching bases. Trimming took off 3 bases at V and 5 bases at J, with 10 bases between the two ends. Germline-derived CDR1 and CDR2 are SGHNT and YENEEA. The length of the CDR3 is 13 residues. This CDR3 is CASSLQGGTEAFF. The DNA for the CDR3 is TGTGCCAGCAGCTTGCAGGGAGGTACTGAAGCTTTCTTT.

The V call is TRBV19, the J call TRBJ2-3; 8 bases are a match to TRBD1. There are 15 residues in the CDR3. Looked up from germline, CDR1 is LNHDA and CDR2 is SQIVND (reference sequence). J was trimmed by 1 base and V by 6 bases; bases with no gene match: 6. CDR3 bases: TGTGCCAGTAGACCACAGGGGGTCCGCACAGATACGCAGTATTTT. This encodes CASRPQGVRTDTQYF. Drawing the rest from reference TRBV19 and TRBJ2-3, the complete variable domain is DGGITQSPKYLFRKEGQNVTLSCEQNLNHDAMYWYRQDPGQGLRLIYYSQIVNDFQKGDIAEGYSVSREKKESFPLTVTSAQKNPTAFYLCASRPQGVRTDTQYFGPGTRLTVL.

The chain employs TRBV11-3 and TRBJ2-7; TRBD2 agrees at 9 bases. CDR1 is SGHNT, CDR2 YENEEA, per germline. V dropped 3 bases and J dropped 0; count of bases not matched to a gene: 3. The CDR3 spans 15 residues. The CDR3 DNA reads TGTGCCAGCAGCTTTGCTAGCGGGACCTCCTACGAGCAGTACTTC. Protein product: CASSFASGTSYEQYF.

The chain recombines TRBV30 with TRBJ1-2; perhaps TRBD1 as D (6 bases). Germline V gene sequence: CDR1 GTSNPN, CDR2 SVGIG (reference sequence). V shed 0 bases and J shed 12 bases, with 14 bases lying between them. The CDR3 extends over 12 amino acids. The CDR3 DNA is TGTGCCTGGAGTGTGGGGGGGGCTCGGGACACCTTC. Encoded protein: CAWSVGGARDTF.

The chain couples TRBV6-6 to TRBJ2-5, with TRBD2 as a possible D gene (7 bases). The CDR3 contains 15 residues. V lost 2 bases, J lost 5 bases, and 15 bases lay in between. Germline assignment: CDR1 MNHNY and CDR2 SVGAGI (reference sequence). The CDR3 region is CASSYDGGARETQYF. CDR3 nucleotide sequence: TGTGCCAGCAGTTACGATGGGGGGGCACGCGAGACCCAGTACTTC.

The chain is built from TRBV11-3 and TRBJ2-7, with D maybe TRBD2 (5 bases). The V gene lost 5 bases and the J gene lost 6 bases, with 17 bases spanning the gap. There are 14 residues in the CDR3. Germline CDR1 and CDR2: SGHNT and YENEEA. The CDR3 coding sequence is TGTGCCAGCAGCCCCCCCTCTAAAGGAGGCGAGCAGTACTTC. Translated: CASSPPSKGGEQYF.

This clone was counted once. The chain is built from TRBV7-2 and TRBJ2-7, with 8 positions matching TRBD1. CDR1 and CDR2 from the germline V gene are SGHTA and FQGNSA. The CDR3 loop spans 16 amino acids. V lost 5 bases and J lost 5; bases outside the gene matches: 14. CDR3: CASSALRDRFAHEQYF. The CDR3 DNA is TGTGCCAGCAGCGCCCTCCGGGACAGGTTTGCCCACGAGCAGTACTTC.

The chain joins TRBV13 to TRBJ1-3; D may be TRBD1 (5 bases). This CDR3 is 18 amino acids long. The germline V gene encodes CDR1 PRHDT and CDR2 FYEKMQ (reference sequence). The germline V and J ends were trimmed by 2 bases and 0 bases, with 17 bases remaining between them. The CDR3 loop is CASSLHQGFFSSGNTIYF. The CDR3 DNA sequence: TGTGCCAGCAGCTTACATCAGGGATTTTTCAGCTCTGGAAACACCATATATTTT.

This chain links TRBV25-1 with TRBJ2-2, with D possibly TRBD1 on 5 matching bases. The CDR3 runs to 13 residues. Germline V lookup: CDR1 MGHDK, CDR2 SYGVNS. V lost 7 bases to trimming and J lost 7 bases, with 13 bases between them. The CDR3: CASKQGSGGELFF. CDR3 nucleotide sequence: TGTGCCAGCAAGCAGGGTTCGGGCGGGGAGCTGTTTTTT.

The chain joins TRBV5-1 to TRBJ2-3, with 7 bases fitting TRBD2. From germline, CDR1 is SGHRS and CDR2 YFSETQ. There are 15 residues in the CDR3. The ends lost 3 bases at V and 2 bases at J; junction bases unmatched: 6. The CDR3 nucleotides read TGCGCCAGCAGCTCGTCGGGAGGTTTCACAGATACGCAGTATTTT. It encodes CASSSSGGFTDTQYF. Looking up the rest from reference TRBV5-1 and TRBJ2-3 gives the full variable domain: KAGVTQTPRYLIKTRGQQVTLSCSPISGHRSVSWYQQTPGQGLQFLFEYFSETQRNKGNFPGRFSGRQFSNSRSEMNVSTLELGDSALYLCASSSSGGFTDTQYFGPGTRLTVL.

V is TRBV2 and J is TRBJ2-2; 9 bases align to TRBD2. V lost 7 bases to trimming and J lost 6 bases; unmatched junction nucleotides: 9. The CDR3 covers 15 residues. Germline V gene sequence: CDR1 SNHLY, CDR2 FYNNEI. The chain's CDR3 is CASTRLAVLPGELFF. CDR3 nucleotides: TGTGCCAGCACCAGACTAGCGGTCCTACCCGGGGAGCTGTTTTTT.

The chain carries TRBV7-9 and TRBJ1-4; TRBD1 matches at 7 bases. With 1 base clipped from V and 5 bases from J, the junction kept 1 base outside the gene matches. Looked up from germline, CDR1 is SEHNR and CDR2 is FQNEAQ (reference sequence). This CDR3 is built from 14 residues. The CDR3 region is CASSLGQGNEKLFF. DNA of the CDR3: TGTGCCAGCAGCTTAGGACAGGGAAATGAAAAACTGTTTTTT.

The chain joins TRBV6-5 to TRBJ2-3; 11 bases are shared with TRBD2. Per germline, CDR1 MNHEY and CDR2 SVGAGI. The V and J ends lost 6 bases and 3 bases, in that order; junction bases with no gene match: 5. The CDR3 runs 15 residues. The CDR3 DNA sequence: TGTGCCAGCAGGCTAGCGGGAGGCGTGACAGATACGCAGTATTTT. This gives the protein CASRLAGGVTDTQYF.